The 26 T cell receptor beta chains in this list originate from one sample, sequenced in a study of CD8 T cells in ankylosing spondylitis. TCRdb called the 5' RACE reads again in MiXCR, with one record for every CDR3 protein. This sample yields roughly 180,000 distinct CDR3 sequences, of which approximately 9.9% are seen a single time; more than 12% belongs to the top ten. What was sequenced was blood, either unsorted or a sorted T cell fraction (not recorded which). The source is a female donor with ankylosing spondylitis or in good health (not recorded which).

CDR3 loop: CASSFSAGGGEQYF. CDR3 DNA sequence: TGTGCCAGCAGTTTTTCTGCGGGAGGTGGGGAGCAGTACTTC. V is TRBV12-3 or TRBV12-4 and J is TRBJ2-7, with 8 nucleotides matching TRBD2. The CDR3 is 14 amino acids. The J segment lost 7 bases and the V segment lost 3 bases, leaving 8 bases of the junction unmatched.

The genes are TRBV6-1 and TRBJ2-7; perhaps TRBD2 as D (5 bases). CDR3 length: 14 amino acids. The germline V gene encodes CDR1 MNHNS and CDR2 SASEGT. V gave up 4 bases and J gave up 0 bases, with 10 bases separating them. The CDR3, as DNA: TGTGCCAGCAGTGGGACTTCTAGCTCCTACGAGCAGTACTTC. It yields the protein CASSGTSSSYEQYF.

This clonotype was seen at least ten times. The genes are TRBV24-1 and TRBJ2-7, with TRBD1 matching 7 bases. The germline CDR1 and CDR2 sequences are KGHDR and SFDVKD. This CDR3 has 17 amino acids. With 4 bases clipped from V and 2 bases from J, the junction kept 13 bases outside the gene matches. The DNA for the CDR3 is TGTGCCACCAGTGAAAAGAACAGGGGCGCATCCCCCTACGAGCAGTACTTC. Translation: CATSEKNRGASPYEQYF.

The J gene is TRBJ1-1, the V gene TRBV5-5; D remains unclear. The CDR3 is 14 residues long. V gave up 7 bases and J gave up 0 bases, with 13 bases separating them. Looked up from germline, CDR1 is SGHKS and CDR2 is YYEKEE (reference sequence). The CDR3 sequence: CASSMDEMNTEAFF. As DNA, the CDR3 is TGTGCCAGCTCTATGGACGAGATGAACACTGAAGCTTTCTTT.

J is TRBJ1-1 and V is TRBV24-1, with TRBD1 as a possible D gene (6 bases). Trimming shortened V by 5 bases and J by 4 bases, and 10 bases separated the two germline ends. The CDR3 spans 13 residues. The germline gives CDR1 KGHDR, CDR2 SFDVKD. CDR3 sequence (DNA): TGTGCCACCAGTGGGAACAGGGCCACTGAAGCTTTCTTT. Its translation: CATSGNRATEAFF.

This clonotype was observed many times. V is TRBV25-1 and J is TRBJ1-3, with D possibly being TRBD1 (5 bases). This CDR3 spans 19 amino acids. Germline V gene sequence: CDR1 MGHDK, CDR2 SYGVNS. The V end was cut by 1 base, the J end by 0 bases, with 19 bases between. Here the CDR3 reads CASSEFFYPGTSSGNTIYF. The DNA of the CDR3 is TGTGCCAGCAGTGAATTTTTTTATCCTGGGACTAGCTCTGGAAACACCATATATTTT.

This clonotype came up many times. This chain joins TRBV20-1 and TRBJ1-6; D is unclear. From germline, CDR1 is DFQATT and CDR2 SNEGSKA (reference sequence). The CDR3 is 13 amino acids. V shed 3 bases and J shed 8 bases, with 11 bases lying between them. In DNA, the CDR3 is TGCAGTGCTAGGTCGGGGATGGATTCACCCCTCCACTTT. The encoded protein is CSARSGMDSPLHF.

This clonotype was recorded a few times. The chain combines TRBV2 with TRBJ2-3; D perhaps matches TRBD1 (6 bases). With 2 bases removed from V and 11 bases from J, the gap between germline ends came to 29 bases. The germline V gene has CDR1 SNHLY and CDR2 FYNNEI. There are 18 residues in the CDR3. The CDR3 is CASSERVTGSGSLTGQYF. The DNA for the CDR3 is TGTGCCAGCAGTGAAAGGGTAACAGGGAGCGGATCCCTCACGGGGCAGTATTTT.

V gene TRBV6-2 or TRBV6-3 combines with J gene TRBJ1-2, with 9 bases that match TRBD1. After removal of 2 bases from V and 2 bases from J, the junction contained 0 bases not matched to a gene. This CDR3 has 14 amino acids. Germline V gene data show CDR1 as MNHEY and CDR2 as SVGEGT. CDR3 in amino acids: CASSYGQGNYGYTF. The CDR3 coding sequence is TGTGCCAGCAGTTACGGACAGGGGAACTATGGCTACACCTTC.

This chain connects TRBV9 to TRBJ2-1; D not certain. V was shortened by 0 bases and J by 0 bases, with 7 bases between the two germline ends. The germline gives CDR1 SGDLS, CDR2 YYNGEE. The CDR3 consists of 15 residues. DNA of the CDR3: TGTGCCAGCAGCGTAGGAAGCAGCTCCTACAATGAGCAGTTCTTC. Protein product: CASSVGSSSYNEQFF.

This clonotype was detected a few times. The CDR3 is CASSPSRLSSYEQYF. The CDR3 DNA follows: TGTGCCAGCAGCCCGTCCAGGCTTAGCTCCTACGAGCAGTACTTC. This chain uses TRBV2 with TRBJ2-7; no definite D call. The V end lost 6 bases, the J end lost 0 bases, and 15 bases lay between the germline ends. The germline V gene encodes CDR1 SNHLY and CDR2 FYNNEI. CDR3 length: 15 residues.

The CDR3 region is CASSLGAGGYEQYF. The CDR3 DNA reads TGTGCCAGCAGCTTAGGGGCGGGAGGGTACGAGCAGTACTTC. The chain uses TRBV7-2 and TRBJ2-7; 9 nucleotides align to TRBD2. The J segment lost 4 bases and the V segment lost 1 base, leaving 2 bases of the junction unmatched. This CDR3 has 14 residues. Germline-derived CDR1 and CDR2 are SGHTA and FQGNSA.

This clonotype has only a few counts. The rearrangement joins TRBV7-8 to TRBJ2-3, with D possibly being TRBD1 or TRBD2 (6 bases each). CDR3 size: 16 residues. The V end was cut by 3 bases, the J end by 3 bases, with 16 bases between. CDR1 is SGHVS and CDR2 is FQNEAQ in the germline V gene. CDR3 DNA sequence: TGTGCCAGCAGCTTTTTCCCAGGGGAGGCGACAGATACGCAGTATTTT. Its protein product is CASSFFPGEATDTQYF.

This clonotype was seen repeatedly, ten times or more. The V gene is TRBV9, the J gene TRBJ2-2; D is uncertain. The CDR3 is 13 residues long. Germline-derived CDR1 and CDR2 are SGDLS and YYNGEE. The V and J ends lost 4 bases and 3 bases respectively, with 7 bases between them. Here the CDR3 DNA reads TGTGCCAGCAGCCCCCGGCACACCGGGGAGCTGTTTTTT. Encoded protein: CASSPRHTGELFF.

The chain combines TRBV19 with TRBJ2-3, with 7 positions matching TRBD1. This CDR3 has 17 amino acids. Germline V gene lookup returns CDR1 LNHDA and CDR2 SQIVND (reference sequence). V was pared by 8 bases and J by 1 base, with 15 bases of the junction left unmatched. The CDR3 nucleotides are TGTGCCAGTCGCCCACGCCGATACGGGACAGGCACAGATACGCAGTATTTT. Its protein product is CASRPRRYGTGTDTQYF.

This clonotype was recorded a few times. V usage is TRBV2 and J usage is TRBJ2-5, with a weak D call TRBD1 (6 bases). Trimming took 5 bases from V and 3 from J, leaving 16 bases between them. Germline loops: CDR1 SNHLY, CDR2 FYNNEI. This CDR3 spans 15 amino acids. CDR3 nucleotides: TGTGCCAGCAGTTCCTACAGGGCGGTAAAAGAGACCCAGTACTTC. This encodes CASSSYRAVKETQYF. Full variable domain (outside the CDR3, taken from reference TRBV2 and TRBJ2-5): EPEVTQTPSHQVTQMGQEVILRCVPISNHLYFYWYRQILGQKVEFLVSFYNNEISEKSEIFDDQFSVERPDGSNFTLKIRSTKLEDSAMYFCASSSYRAVKETQYFGPGTRLLVL.

V usage is TRBV6-2 or TRBV6-3 and J usage is TRBJ2-2; 8 nucleotides agree with TRBD2. Per germline, CDR1 MNHEY and CDR2 SVGEGT. This CDR3 contains 15 residues. The V segment lost 6 bases and the J segment 0 bases; nucleotides outside the gene matches: 3. DNA for the CDR3: TGTGCCAGCAGGGTAGCGGGGCCGAACACCGGGGAGCTGTTTTTT. Its protein product is CASRVAGPNTGELFF.

This clonotype was counted ten times or more. The V gene is TRBV12-3 or TRBV12-4, the J gene TRBJ1-2; no firm D call. The ends were cut back, 7 bases at V and 4 bases at J, with 10 bases in the middle. The CDR3 is made up of 12 amino acids. CDR3 amino acids: CASKGGSYGYTF. The CDR3 region has the DNA TGTGCCAGCAAAGGCGGCAGCTATGGCTACACCTTC.

The chain recombines TRBV11-2 with TRBJ2-7; D may be TRBD1 or TRBD2 (5 bases each). The ends were cut back, 1 base at V and 2 bases at J, with 12 bases in the middle. Per germline, CDR1 SGHAT and CDR2 FQNNGV. This CDR3 is 15 amino acids long. CDR3 sequence: CASSLVRGNPYEQYF. Here the CDR3 DNA reads TGTGCCAGCAGCTTAGTTCGGGGCAACCCCTACGAGCAGTACTTC.

This clonotype came up a few times. The genes are TRBV4-1 and TRBJ2-1; no clear D gene. V was pared by 1 base and J by 8 bases, with 15 bases between. Germline-derived CDR1 and CDR2 are MGHRA and YSYEKL. This CDR3 has 15 amino acids. CDR3 residues: CASSQVGDQFHEQFF. The CDR3 coding sequence is TGCGCCAGCAGCCAAGTTGGGGATCAATTTCATGAGCAGTTCTTC.

The rearrangement joins TRBV28 to TRBJ1-1, with 12 bases lining up with TRBD1. Germline V gene sequence: CDR1 MDHEN, CDR2 SYDVKM. The CDR3 consists of 16 residues. V was pared by 6 bases and J by 1 base, with 6 bases of the junction left unmatched. CDR3 residues: CASRIGTGGWNTEAFF. CDR3 DNA: TGTGCCAGCAGGATAGGGACAGGGGGCTGGAACACTGAAGCTTTCTTT.

The chain recombines TRBV5-1 with TRBJ2-1; the match to TRBD2 covers 12 bases. V lost 0 bases, J lost 8 bases, and 6 bases stayed unmatched. Germline V gene data show CDR1 as SGHRS and CDR2 as YFSETQ. The CDR3 contains 16 residues. The CDR3 nucleotides are TGCGCCAGCAGCTTGGATGCTAGCGGGAGGGTCCATGAGCAGTTCTTC. It yields the protein CASSLDASGRVHEQFF.

The gene calls are TRBV20-1 and TRBJ2-7, with TRBD2 identical over 13 bases. The germline V gene encodes CDR1 DFQATT and CDR2 SNEGSKA (reference sequence). This CDR3 is 15 amino acids long. With V trimmed by 4 bases and J by 3 bases, 6 bases remained unmatched. This CDR3 reads CSATLGTSGDYEQYF. DNA of the CDR3: TGCAGTGCTACCCTTGGGACTAGCGGGGACTACGAGCAGTACTTC.

The chain links TRBV4-3 to TRBJ1-6; D gene ambiguous. CDR3 size: 15 residues. Between the trimmed V and J ends, which lost 0 bases and 8 bases, there was a span of 11 bases. CDR1 is LGHNA, CDR2 YSLEER, per germline. Here the CDR3 reads CASSQEAPLDSPLHF. CDR3 DNA sequence: TGCGCCAGCAGCCAAGAGGCCCCTTTGGATTCACCCCTCCACTTT.

The sample holds many counts of this clonotype. This chain joins TRBV12-3 or TRBV12-4 and TRBJ2-7; 8 bases are shared with TRBD2. The CDR3 sequence is 18 residues long. Losses at the gene ends were 5 bases for V and 0 bases for J; bases not matched to a gene: 15. The CDR3 loop is CASSPPGVERGSSYEQYF. The CDR3 DNA is TGTGCCAGCAGTCCCCCGGGGGTTGAGCGGGGGAGCTCCTACGAGCAGTACTTC.

V usage is TRBV2 and J usage is TRBJ1-6; 9 bases match TRBD1. The V segment lost 11 bases and the J segment 7 bases; nucleotides outside the gene matches: 15. CDR1 is SNHLY and CDR2 is FYNNEI in the germline V gene. The CDR3 sequence is 16 residues long. For the CDR3, the DNA is TGTGCCTTCCACCAGCGACCGGGACAGGGAAATTCACCCCTCCACTTT. This gives the protein CAFHQRPGQGNSPLHF.